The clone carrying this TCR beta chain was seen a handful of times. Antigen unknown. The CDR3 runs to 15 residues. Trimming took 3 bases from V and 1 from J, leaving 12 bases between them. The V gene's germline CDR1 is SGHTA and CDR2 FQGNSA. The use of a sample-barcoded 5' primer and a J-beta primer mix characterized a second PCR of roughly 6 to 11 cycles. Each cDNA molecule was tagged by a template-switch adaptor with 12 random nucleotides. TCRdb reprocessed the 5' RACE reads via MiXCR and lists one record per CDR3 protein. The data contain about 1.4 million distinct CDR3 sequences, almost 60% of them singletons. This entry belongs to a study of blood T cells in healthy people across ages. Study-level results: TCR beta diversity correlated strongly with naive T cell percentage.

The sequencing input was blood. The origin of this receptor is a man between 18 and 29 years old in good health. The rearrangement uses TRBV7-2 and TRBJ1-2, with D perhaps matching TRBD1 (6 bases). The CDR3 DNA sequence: TGTGCCAGCAGCTTGGCCGGAGGGGGTAACTATGGCTACACCTTC. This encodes CASSLAGGGNYGYTF.